This T cell receptor (beta chain) was sequenced for a study of post-analysis software for immune sequencing data. Overall study: Relapsing-remitting, secondary progressive and progressive-relapsing forms made up the multiple sclerosis disease courses. Findings and limits, study-wide: TRBV5-6, TRBV5-1 and TRBV20-1 belonged to a set of roughly five TRBV segments that were more frequent in patients than controls.

Researchers reported that TCR beta cDNA libraries carried unique molecular identifiers. Roughly 500,000 cDNA molecules were obtained per 1 to 10 million input T cells. TCRdb ran MiXCR on the PCR reads and lists one entry per CDR3 protein. The sample lists 450,000 to 700,000 distinct CDR3 sequences, about 40% seen once, with approximately 1.7% in the top ten. With 7 bases removed from V and 2 bases from J, the gap between germline ends came to 24 bases. This CDR3 comprises 18 residues. In regard to this clonotype: Its antigen remains unidentified.

The V gene is TRBV12-3 or TRBV12-4, the J gene TRBJ2-1; D remains unclear. The sequence was obtained from a girl aged 10-17 years with multiple sclerosis. Sequences were obtained from blood. CDR3 loop: CASTPSPGWRVAYNEQFF. The CDR3 DNA follows: TGTGCCAGCACTCCCAGCCCCGGGTGGAGAGTGGCCTACAATGAGCAGTTCTTC.